This TCR beta chain was sequenced for a study of cytomegalovirus exposure and HLA in healthy donors. Notes on this clone: The target antigen is unknown.

Study conclusions and caveats: Presence/absence comparisons presumed near-even sequencing depth among donors. Under in vitro conditions, three CMV-associated chains were confirmed as specific for CMV antigens.

This PCR relied on a set of 60 Vbeta primers and 13 Jbeta primers. Profiled with immunoSEQ multiplex PCR; TCRdb holds only in-frame clones, not every one. The table lists 110,000 to 150,000 clones, approximately 80% of them singletons. This clonotype originated in a woman aged 50 to 60 in good health and CMV-seronegative. The source material was PBMCs.

The CDR3 here is CASTRQEGGSSYNEQFF. CDR3 bases: TGCGCCAGCACTCGCCAGGAGGGGGGGAGCTCCTACAATGAGCAGTTCTTC. The chain recombines TRBV4-1 with TRBJ2-1, with D perhaps matching TRBD2 (7 bases). V lost 7 bases to trimming and J lost 0 bases, with 19 bases between them. CDR3 length: 17 amino acids. The germline V gene has CDR1 MGHRA and CDR2 YSYEKL.